The present entry profiles one T cell receptor (beta chain) with its context. The data stem from a study of blood T cells in healthy people across ages. A second about 6 to 11 cycle PCR used barcoded and J-beta primers. Each cDNA molecule was tagged by a template-switch adaptor with 12 random nucleotides. TCRdb itself ran the 5' RACE reads through MiXCR, one entry per CDR3 protein. The sample records 1.8 million or so distinct CDR3 sequences, around 42% being singletons. V dropped 3 bases and J dropped 4 bases, with 9 bases sitting between them. Looked up from germline, CDR1 is SQVTM and CDR2 is ANQGSEA. The CDR3 extends over 12 amino acids.

The sample consisted of blood. The V gene is TRBV29-1, the J gene TRBJ1-2; D call uncertain. The source of this sequence is a human donor in good health. The DNA of the CDR3 is TGCAGCGTTGATACATCCTTCTATGGCTACACCTTC. Amino acids: CSVDTSFYGYTF.